The 28 T cell receptor beta chains given below trace back to one sample, sequenced in a study of T cell changes during pregnancy in multiple sclerosis (dated by TCRdb to between 2018 and 2021). The library was generated by the immunoSEQ multiplex PCR assay. As stored in TCRdb, this immuneACCESS dataset retains in-frame rearrangements with V and J assigned. A fraction of the clones does not appear; measured against another copy, unresolved V genes explain less than half of the discrepancy, and the remainder lacks a known reason. This sample lists tens of thousands of clones; more than 75% were detected once. In total, the top ten clones hold roughly 3.2% of the sample. Material: CD8+ T cells from peripheral blood mononuclear cells, obtained before pregnancy. These receptors came from a female donor with multiple sclerosis, enrolled in a pregnancy study.

This rearrangement joins TRBV5-6 to TRBJ1-3; TRBD1 agrees at 9 bases. CDR3 length: 19 residues. Trimming removed 2 bases from V and 0 bases from J; junction bases left unmatched: 12. Germline V gene sequence: CDR1 SGHDT, CDR2 YYEEEE. CDR3 DNA sequence: TGTGCCAGCAGCTTCCGGGACAGGGTCCTCCTAAGCTCTGGAAACACCATATATTTT. Its protein product is CASSFRDRVLLSSGNTIYF.

The chain joins TRBV9 to TRBJ1-2; D ambiguous. Germline CDR1 SGDLS, CDR2 YYNGEE. Trimming pared 4 bases from V and 5 bases from J, leaving 9 bases between. This CDR3 spans 12 amino acids. The CDR3 is CASSQTLYGYTF. The DNA of the CDR3 is TGTGCCAGCAGCCAAACTCTGTATGGCTACACCTTC.

The chain carries TRBV11-2 and TRBJ2-3, with TRBD2 matching over 9 bases. This CDR3 region has 16 residues. Germline-derived CDR1 and CDR2 are SGHAT and FQNNGV. J lost 4 bases, V lost 3 bases, and 8 bases had no gene match. The CDR3 sequence is CASSLPPSGEPDTQYF. The CDR3 coding sequence is TGTGCCAGCAGCTTGCCTCCTAGCGGGGAGCCAGATACGCAGTATTTT.

The chain combines TRBV9 with TRBJ2-1, with 12 bases identical to TRBD2. V lost 0 bases to trimming and J lost 4 bases; unmatched junction nucleotides: 5. Germline V gives CDR1 SGDLS, CDR2 YYNGEE. The CDR3 covers 17 residues. CDR3 bases: TGTGCCAGCAGCGTAGAAACTAGCGGGGGGCGATACAATGAGCAGTTCTTC. Protein: CASSVETSGGRYNEQFF.

The J gene is TRBJ2-1, the V gene TRBV19; the match to TRBD2 covers 11 bases. This CDR3 contains 20 residues. V lost 3 bases, J lost 2 bases, and 15 bases stayed unmatched. The V gene's germline CDR1 is LNHDA and CDR2 SQIVND (reference sequence). CDR3 DNA: TGTGCCAGTAGTATGATCAGACTAGCGGGGATCTCAGGGGCCTACAATGAGCAGTTCTTC. This codes for CASSMIRLAGISGAYNEQFF.

This sequence joins TRBV10-3 and TRBJ1-1, with 7 bases that match TRBD1. Germline-derived CDR1 and CDR2 are ENHRY and SYGVKD. There are 13 residues in the CDR3. With 8 bases clipped from V and 5 bases from J, the junction kept 8 bases outside the gene matches. The chain's CDR3 is CAIFEGAGTEAFF. In DNA, the CDR3 is TGTGCCATCTTTGAGGGGGCAGGGACTGAAGCTTTCTTT.

This clone was seen more than once but under ten times. This chain links TRBV7-9 with TRBJ2-7, with 7 positions matching TRBD1. The CDR3 length is 14 residues. Looked up from germline, CDR1 is SEHNR and CDR2 is FQNEAQ (reference sequence). V lost 6 bases to trimming and J lost 2 bases; unmatched junction nucleotides: 7. CDR3: CASSTPQGAYEQYF. DNA for the CDR3: TGTGCCAGCAGTACACCCCAGGGGGCCTACGAGCAGTACTTC.

The chain joins TRBV27 to TRBJ1-2; 9 nucleotides align to TRBD1. The CDR3 has 16 amino acids. Germline CDR1 and CDR2: MNHEY and SMNVEV (reference sequence). V gave up 5 bases and J gave up 4 bases; unmatched junction bases: 11. The CDR3 DNA follows: TGTGCCAGCAGTCCGCGGACAGGGGAAAAAATCTATGGCTACACCTTC. The encoded protein is CASSPRTGEKIYGYTF.

The V and J genes are TRBV2 and TRBJ2-7, with a possible D match to TRBD2 (6 bases). Trimming removed 4 bases from V and 5 bases from J, with 12 bases in between. Germline CDR1 reads SNHLY; CDR2 reads FYNNEI. This CDR3 spans 13 amino acids. This CDR3 is CASSAVGEDEQYF. In nucleotides, the CDR3 is TGTGCCAGCAGTGCGGTAGGGGAGGACGAGCAGTACTTC.

This chain joins TRBV4-3 and TRBJ2-5; D uncertain. Per the germline V gene, CDR1 is LGHNA and CDR2 is YSLEER. This CDR3 is 13 amino acids long. The V end lost 4 bases, the J end lost 4 bases, and 10 bases lay between the germline ends. The chain's CDR3 is CASSPALVETQYF. Here the CDR3 DNA reads TGCGCCAGCAGCCCAGCCCTAGTAGAGACCCAGTACTTC.

The chain recombines TRBV14 with TRBJ2-1; 9 nucleotides align to TRBD2. V was pared by 5 bases and J by 4 bases, with 9 bases of the junction left unmatched. Germline CDR1 reads SGHDN; CDR2 reads FVKESK. This CDR3 spans 16 amino acids. The CDR3: CASSSRLAVGYNEQFF. For the CDR3, the DNA is TGTGCCAGCAGCTCCCGACTAGCGGTGGGATACAATGAGCAGTTCTTC.

CDR3 residues: CASSVSENSGANVLTF. CDR3 nucleotides: TGTGCCAGCAGCGTATCGGAGAACTCTGGGGCCAACGTCCTGACTTTC. The V and J genes are TRBV9 and TRBJ2-6; D is ambiguous. The CDR3 loop spans 16 amino acids. V lost 1 base and J 0 bases, leaving 8 bases between the germline ends. Germline values: CDR1 SGDLS, CDR2 YYNGEE.

The gene calls are TRBV5-1 and TRBJ2-5; unclear D gene. The DNA end is more similar to TRBJ2-7, so the J call may be wrong. The CDR3 sequence is 11 residues long. CDR1 SGHRS and CDR2 YFSETQ come from the germline V gene. CDR3 protein: CASSLGHEQYF. In DNA, the CDR3 is TGCGCCAGCAGCTTGGGTCACGAGCAGTACTTC.

CDR3: CASSRTDNTEAFF. CDR3 DNA: TGTGCCAGCAGTAGGACTGATAACACTGAAGCTTTCTTT. V gene TRBV6-4 combines with J gene TRBJ1-1; D remains unclear. Germline lookup yields CDR1 MRHNA and CDR2 SNTAGT. CDR3 length: 13 residues. V lost 5 bases and J 2 bases, leaving 9 bases between the germline ends.

J is TRBJ2-7 and V is TRBV9; the match to TRBD2 covers 7 bases. Germline-derived CDR1 and CDR2 are SGDLS and YYNGEE. V lost 7 bases, J lost 0 bases, and 1 base stayed unmatched. This CDR3 spans 12 amino acids. Here the CDR3 reads CASGGDSYEQYF. The CDR3 bases are TGTGCCAGCGGGGGGGACTCCTACGAGCAGTACTTC.

CDR3 sequence reads: CASSWGGPNEQFF. The CDR3 nucleotides read TGTGCCAGCAGTTGGGGAGGCCCCAATGAGCAGTTCTTC. This chain links TRBV27 with TRBJ2-1; D might be TRBD2 (6 bases). The germline V gene has CDR1 MNHEY and CDR2 SMNVEV (reference sequence). The CDR3 is 13 residues long. Trimming cost V 4 bases and J 6 bases, with 10 bases left between them.

J is TRBJ1-1 and V is TRBV4-1; D might be TRBD1 (5 bases). Germline V lookup: CDR1 MGHRA, CDR2 YSYEKL. The CDR3 totals 15 residues. V gave up 4 bases and J gave up 5 bases, with 17 bases separating them. The CDR3: CASSPPWRGRTEAFF. CDR3 nucleotides: TGCGCCAGCAGCCCACCCTGGCGGGGGAGGACTGAAGCTTTCTTT.

This chain joins TRBV18 and TRBJ2-7; 7 bases match TRBD1. Germline V lookup: CDR1 KGHSH, CDR2 LQKENI. This CDR3 is 15 amino acids long. The V segment lost 6 bases and the J segment 0 bases; nucleotides outside the gene matches: 8. CDR3 in DNA: TGTGCCAGCTCTCTGGACAGGTTCTCCTCCTACGAGCAGTACTTC. It yields the protein CASSLDRFSSYEQYF.

This clone is a singleton in its sample. The V and J genes are TRBV4-3 and TRBJ1-6, with D unresolved. Germline V lookup: CDR1 LGHNA, CDR2 YSLEER. Trimming pared 1 base from V and 13 bases from J, leaving 14 bases between. This CDR3 is 14 amino acids long. This CDR3 is CASSQGAAAQPLHF. CDR3 nucleotide sequence: TGCGCCAGCAGCCAAGGTGCGGCAGCTCAGCCCCTCCACTTT.

The chain carries TRBV19 and TRBJ2-1, with 12 positions matching TRBD2. This CDR3 has 19 residues. The germline gives CDR1 LNHDA, CDR2 SQIVND (reference sequence). The trim removed 5 bases at V and 5 bases at J, leaving 16 bases unmatched. The CDR3 DNA reads as TGTGCCAGTAGTTTATCTAGCGGGGGGGCCCCAAACAGAGACAATGAGCAGTTCTTC. It yields the protein CASSLSSGGAPNRDNEQFF.

The chain joins TRBV7-2 to TRBJ2-5, with D possibly being TRBD1 (5 bases). The CDR3 is made up of 15 amino acids. Trimming removed 5 bases from V and 2 bases from J, with 15 bases in between. The V gene's germline CDR1 is SGHTA and CDR2 FQGNSA. The CDR3 is CASSLTVRGQETQYF. The DNA of the CDR3 is TGTGCCAGCAGCCTGACAGTCCGTGGACAAGAGACCCAGTACTTC.

The rearrangement uses TRBV4-3 and TRBJ2-7; 9 nucleotides align to TRBD1. Germline CDR1 is LGHNA and CDR2 is YSLEER. J gave up 5 bases and V 3 bases, and 14 bases lay outside the gene matches. This CDR3 contains 17 residues. The CDR3 protein is CASSHEPRNRGPHEQYF. CDR3 nucleotide sequence: TGCGCCAGCAGCCATGAGCCACGAAACAGGGGGCCTCACGAGCAGTACTTC.

The chain uses TRBV4-1 and TRBJ1-2; D is perhaps TRBD1 (6 bases). Germline CDR1 and CDR2: MGHRA and YSYEKL. CDR3 length: 17 amino acids. V was shortened by 0 bases and J by 5 bases, with 19 bases between the two germline ends. The CDR3 DNA reads TGCGCCAGCAGCCAAGAAGAGGGGGGGGGTTTTCTGTATGGCTACACCTTC. Protein: CASSQEEGGGFLYGYTF.

The genes are TRBV4-1 and TRBJ2-5, with a tentative D call TRBD1 (5 bases). Per the germline V gene, CDR1 is MGHRA and CDR2 is YSYEKL. The CDR3 has 15 amino acids. The V and J ends lost 2 bases and 2 bases respectively, with 12 bases between them. CDR3 bases: TGCGCCAGCAGCCAAACCCCTGGGGCACAAGAGACCCAGTACTTC. It yields the protein CASSQTPGAQETQYF.

The rearrangement links TRBV6-5 to TRBJ2-7; a weak D match, TRBD2 (5 bases). Trimming shortened V by 6 bases and J by 3 bases, and 15 bases separated the two germline ends. The germline V gene encodes CDR1 MNHEY and CDR2 SVGAGI. The CDR3 spans 14 residues. CDR3 protein: CASRPGVGIYEQYF. CDR3 bases: TGTGCCAGCAGGCCCGGGGTGGGAATCTACGAGCAGTACTTC.

The gene calls are TRBV7-8 and TRBJ1-2, with D perhaps TRBD1 (5 bases). V was clipped by 1 base and J by 2 bases, with 8 bases between them. The CDR3 loop spans 14 amino acids. Germline values: CDR1 SGHVS, CDR2 FQNEAQ. In DNA, the CDR3 is TGTGCCAGCAGCTTAGACAGGATAAACTATGGCTACACCTTC. Its translation is CASSLDRINYGYTF.

The chain combines TRBV6-5 with TRBJ1-1; a weak D match, TRBD1 (6 bases). The V gene lost 6 bases and the J gene lost 4 bases, with 12 bases spanning the gap. The CDR3 has 13 amino acids. From germline, CDR1 is MNHEY and CDR2 SVGAGI. CDR3 residues: CASRYQGITEAFF. Written as DNA, the CDR3 is TGTGCCAGCAGATATCAGGGGATCACTGAAGCTTTCTTT.

This clone was found a few times. The chain is built from TRBV6-5 and TRBJ2-7; the match to TRBD1 covers 8 bases. The CDR3 runs to 14 residues. Germline CDR1 MNHEY, CDR2 SVGAGI. The ends lost 0 bases at V and 3 bases at J; junction bases unmatched: 1. The CDR3 DNA reads TGTGCCAGCAGTTACTCCGGGACAGGCTACGAGCAGTACTTC. Translated, it gives CASSYSGTGYEQYF.